Presented here are 25 T cell receptor beta chains from one specimen sequenced in a study of blood T cell repertoires in COVID-19. Sequencing was performed with immunoSEQ multiplex PCR; in TCRdb, only in-frame clones are kept and a portion is missing. The repertoire holds hundreds of thousands of clones, 85% seen once, with roughly 3.7% in the top ten. Input material: peripheral blood. The origin of the receptors is a woman younger than 35 with acute or convalescent COVID-19.

The CDR3 sequence is CAGGAGFF. The CDR3 DNA is TGTGCGGGGGGGGCCGGGTTTTTT. The V call is TRBV11-2, the J call TRBJ2-2, with D possibly TRBD2 on 7 matching bases. CDR1 and CDR2 (germline): SGHAT, FQNNGV. This CDR3 spans 8 amino acids.

This sequence joins TRBV6-5 and TRBJ2-2; D not resolved. In germline, CDR1 is MNHEY, CDR2 SVGAGI. The CDR3 is made up of 12 amino acids. Trimming stripped 9 bases from V and 3 bases from J, with 8 bases between. CDR3 in amino acids: CASSEHTGELFF. As DNA, the CDR3 is TGTGCCAGTTCGGAGCACACCGGGGAGCTGTTTTTT.

This clone was counted a few times. The chain carries TRBV6-4 and TRBJ2-1, with 8 bases identical to TRBD2. The CDR3 runs to 15 residues. Germline CDR1 is MRHNA and CDR2 is SNTAGT. Trimming at V came to 2 bases and at J to 7 bases, leaving 7 bases not matched to a gene. The CDR3 sequence: CASSDEASGSNEQFF. CDR3 sequence (DNA): TGTGCCAGCAGTGACGAGGCTAGCGGGTCAAATGAGCAGTTCTTC.

The chain links TRBV5-4 to TRBJ1-2, with 7 bases lining up with TRBD1. V trimming: 2 bases; J trimming: 7 bases; junction bases outside the gene matches: 2. This CDR3 is built from 12 residues. Germline CDR1 SGHNT, CDR2 YYREEE (reference sequence). The CDR3 bases are TGTGCCAGCAGCTTCGACAGGGTTGGCTACACCTTC. This translates into CASSFDRVGYTF.

V usage is TRBV29-1 and J usage is TRBJ1-4; 7 bases align to TRBD1. The CDR3 covers 12 residues. Germline loops: CDR1 SQVTM, CDR2 ANQGSEA. The junction had 7 bases not matched to a gene; V was cut back by 7 bases and J by 8 bases. CDR3 DNA: TGCAGCGCCACAACGGACAGGGAAAAACTGTTTTTT. Its translation is CSATTDREKLFF.

This clone appeared once. The V and J genes are TRBV27 and TRBJ2-7, with 8 bases matching TRBD1. The CDR3 spans 13 residues. Germline CDR1 MNHEY, CDR2 SMNVEV (reference sequence). The trim removed 3 bases at V and 6 bases at J, leaving 4 bases unmatched. In DNA form, the CDR3 reads TGTGCCAGCAGTTTTTTCGACAGGGGCGAGCAGTACTTC. Encoded protein: CASSFFDRGEQYF.

This rearrangement joins TRBV6-4 to TRBJ1-2; D not certain. Trimming took off 6 bases at V and 8 bases at J, with 22 bases between the two ends. There are 15 residues in the CDR3. Germline CDR1 and CDR2: MRHNA and SNTAGT. The CDR3 nucleotides are TGTGCCAGCAGGACCTACGGCGCACCGGGGTTCGGCTACACCTTC. Translated: CASRTYGAPGFGYTF.

This clone was recorded only once. This chain connects TRBV10-3 to TRBJ1-3, with D unresolved. The ends were cut back, 10 bases at V and 7 bases at J, with 11 bases in the middle. CDR3 size: 11 residues. Germline V gene sequence: CDR1 ENHRY, CDR2 SYGVKD. CDR3 amino acids: CANRGENTIYF. The CDR3 bases are TGTGCCAACCGCGGCGAGAACACCATATATTTT.

This chain uses TRBV4-1 with TRBJ2-1; possibly TRBD1 for D (6 bases). The CDR3 extends over 13 amino acids. Looked up from germline, CDR1 is MGHRA and CDR2 is YSYEKL. The V and J ends lost 3 bases and 4 bases respectively, with 7 bases between them. This CDR3 is CASSQRGYNEQFF. The CDR3 DNA reads as TGCGCCAGCAGCCAGAGGGGGTACAATGAGCAGTTCTTC.

V and J are TRBV5-1 and TRBJ1-1; D unclear. The CDR3 has 15 residues. Between the trimmed V and J ends, which lost 0 bases and 5 bases, there was a span of 14 bases. Germline-derived CDR1 and CDR2 are SGHRS and YFSETQ. The CDR3 spells CASSLVPGLATEAFF. Written as DNA, the CDR3 is TGCGCCAGCAGCTTGGTTCCAGGCCTTGCGACTGAAGCTTTCTTT.

This chain uses TRBV7-9 with TRBJ2-5; possibly TRBD1 for D (5 bases). V was cut by 1 base and J by 1 base, with 10 bases left in between. CDR1 and CDR2 (germline): SEHNR, FQNEAQ (reference sequence). The CDR3 contains 15 residues. CDR3 coding DNA: TGTGCCAGCAGCTTAGGAGTTAGGGGCCAAGAGACCCAGTACTTC. Protein product: CASSLGVRGQETQYF.

This clone was found once. The chain uses TRBV5-1 and TRBJ2-1, with TRBD2 identical over 7 bases. After removal of 4 bases from V and 9 bases from J, the junction contained 1 base not matched to a gene. CDR1 is SGHRS, CDR2 YFSETQ, per germline. CDR3 size: 11 residues. The CDR3 reads CASSAGVEQFF. CDR3 coding DNA: TGCGCCAGCAGCGCGGGGGTTGAGCAGTTCTTC.

This chain links TRBV25-1 with TRBJ2-1, with 8 nucleotides matching TRBD2. This CDR3 region has 16 residues. Per the germline V gene, CDR1 is MGHDK and CDR2 is SYGVNS. J lost 10 bases, V lost 2 bases, and 13 bases had no gene match. The CDR3 loop reads CASSEQPGLEIGEQFF. The CDR3 region has the DNA TGTGCCAGCAGTGAACAACCGGGACTAGAAATCGGGGAGCAGTTCTTC.

The gene calls are TRBV2 and TRBJ2-7; D uncertain. Germline V lookup: CDR1 SNHLY, CDR2 FYNNEI. The CDR3 loop spans 12 amino acids. V was cut by 10 bases and J by 1 base, with 11 bases left in between. CDR3 residues: CATNAVSYEQYF. Here the CDR3 DNA reads TGTGCCACCAATGCAGTTTCCTACGAGCAGTACTTC.

The gene calls are TRBV11-2 and TRBJ1-3; 8 nucleotides agree with TRBD1. With 5 bases clipped from V and 4 bases from J, the junction kept 4 bases outside the gene matches. There are 14 residues in the CDR3. Germline V gene sequence: CDR1 SGHAT, CDR2 FQNNGV. This chain's CDR3 is CASSHGTGGNTIYF. In DNA form, the CDR3 reads TGTGCCAGCAGCCATGGGACAGGAGGAAACACCATATATTTT.

This chain uses TRBV12-3 or TRBV12-4 with TRBJ2-7; D is ambiguous. Between the trimmed V and J ends, which lost 6 bases and 3 bases, there was a span of 9 bases. This CDR3 contains 12 residues. CDR3 residues: CASSYGVYEQYF. The CDR3 DNA is TGTGCCAGCAGCTACGGTGTCTACGAGCAGTACTTC.

V is TRBV5-6 and J is TRBJ1-2, with 9 bases identical to TRBD1. The germline CDR1 and CDR2 sequences are SGHDT and YYEEEE. This CDR3 is built from 13 residues. J was trimmed by 4 bases and V by 7 bases; bases with no gene match: 5. The CDR3 DNA follows: TGTGCCAGCGGGGACAGGGAAGGCTATGGCTACACCTTC. Translation gives CASGDREGYGYTF.

The V call is TRBV9, the J call TRBJ1-3, with D possibly TRBD1 on 6 matching bases. Trimming took off 4 bases at V and 4 bases at J, with 12 bases between the two ends. This CDR3 is 14 amino acids long. The V gene's germline CDR1 is SGDLS and CDR2 YYNGEE. CDR3 in DNA: TGTGCCAGCAGCTCCCCGACAGGAGGAAACACCATATATTTT. Amino acids: CASSSPTGGNTIYF.

The chain links TRBV7-9 to TRBJ2-7; the D is unclear. Germline V gene sequence: CDR1 SEHNR, CDR2 FQNEAQ (reference sequence). The CDR3 spans 14 residues. V lost 1 base and J 5 bases, leaving 12 bases between the germline ends. CDR3 in amino acids: CASSLDLIEDEQYF. The CDR3 nucleotides read TGTGCCAGCAGCTTAGATCTAATCGAGGACGAGCAGTACTTC.

The chain links TRBV28 to TRBJ1-1; TRBD1 agrees at 11 bases. Germline V gives CDR1 MDHEN, CDR2 SYDVKM. Trimming removed 6 bases from V and 13 bases from J; junction bases left unmatched: 10. The CDR3 has 13 amino acids. In nucleotides, the CDR3 is TGTGCCAGCAGCAAGTGGCGGGGGACAGGGGGTTTCTTT. Translation: CASSKWRGTGGFF.

The chain combines TRBV14 with TRBJ2-7; 7 bases fit TRBD1. Germline CDR1 reads SGHDN; CDR2 reads FVKESK. The CDR3 spans 14 residues. V lost 6 bases, J lost 7 bases, and 12 bases stayed unmatched. CDR3 loop: CASSVLTGPREQYF. DNA of the CDR3: TGTGCCAGCAGTGTCCTGACAGGGCCTCGGGAGCAGTACTTC.

The chain uses TRBV6-5 and TRBJ1-4, with TRBD1 matching 11 bases. Germline CDR1 is MNHEY and CDR2 is SVGAGI. After removal of 10 bases from V and 8 bases from J, the junction contained 6 bases not matched to a gene. This CDR3 is 13 amino acids long. CDR3: CATGTGGLEKLFF. The CDR3 nucleotides are TGTGCCACCGGGACAGGGGGTTTGGAAAAACTGTTTTTT.

This clone is medium-sized. J is TRBJ2-7 and V is TRBV11-2; 7 nucleotides match TRBD1. The junction had 6 bases not matched to a gene; V was cut back by 4 bases and J by 3 bases. The CDR3 has 14 residues. Per the germline V gene, CDR1 is SGHAT and CDR2 is FQNNGV. In DNA form, the CDR3 reads TGTGCCAGCAGCTCATCCTGGACAGGCTACGAGCAGTACTTC. It translates to CASSSSWTGYEQYF.

V gene TRBV10-2 combines with J gene TRBJ1-5; TRBD1 matches at 7 bases. Germline V gene lookup returns CDR1 WSHSY and CDR2 SAAADI. V was clipped by 2 bases and J by 7 bases; unmatched bases: 2. This CDR3 spans 13 amino acids. CDR3 sequence reads: CASSEGTVQPQHF. In DNA, the CDR3 is TGCGCCAGCAGTGAGGGGACAGTACAGCCCCAGCATTTT.

The CDR3 DNA reads TGTGCCAGCAGTGAGACAGGTGGTTCACCCCTCCACTTT. Translation gives CASSETGGSPLHF. The chain combines TRBV6-1 with TRBJ1-6, with a tentative D call TRBD1 (6 bases). The CDR3 spans 13 residues. V was cut by 3 bases and J by 9 bases, with 9 bases left in between. Per germline, CDR1 MNHNS and CDR2 SASEGT.